This TCR beta chain emerged from a study of blood T cell repertoires in COVID-19. Looking at the study overall: Some COVID-19 samples were acute and others convalescent; all came from the United States, Italy and Spain. PBMCs, B-cell-depleted T cells, or T cells provided the cDNA or gDNA that made up the material.

V was cut by 4 bases and J by 5 bases, with 6 bases left in between. The CDR3 contains 11 residues. Germline assignment: CDR1 MDHEN and CDR2 SYDVKM. Per the study methods: Counts of nucleated cells, estimated from reference gene primer amplification, were obtained. Here immunoSEQ multiplex PCR was the method, and the copy in TCRdb shows in-frame clones only, minus some. The V and J calls and clone size come from that table; D and trimming were worked out from the DNA. The data hold about 83,000 clones, with about four fifths observed a single time. The TCR was taken from a woman of 80 years or more with acute or convalescent COVID-19. This chain links TRBV28 with TRBJ2-7; D gene unclear. Material for sequencing was peripheral blood. The chain's CDR3 is CASSSLDEQYF. DNA of the CDR3: TGTGCCAGCAGTTCCCTAGACGAGCAGTACTTC. Based on the CDR3 plus reference TRBV28 and TRBJ2-7, the full variable domain is DVKVTQSSRYLVKRTGEKVFLECVQDMDHENMFWYRQDPGLGLRLIYFSYDVKMKEKGDIPEGYSVSREKKERFSLILESASTNQTSMYLCASSSLDEQYFGPGTRLTVT.